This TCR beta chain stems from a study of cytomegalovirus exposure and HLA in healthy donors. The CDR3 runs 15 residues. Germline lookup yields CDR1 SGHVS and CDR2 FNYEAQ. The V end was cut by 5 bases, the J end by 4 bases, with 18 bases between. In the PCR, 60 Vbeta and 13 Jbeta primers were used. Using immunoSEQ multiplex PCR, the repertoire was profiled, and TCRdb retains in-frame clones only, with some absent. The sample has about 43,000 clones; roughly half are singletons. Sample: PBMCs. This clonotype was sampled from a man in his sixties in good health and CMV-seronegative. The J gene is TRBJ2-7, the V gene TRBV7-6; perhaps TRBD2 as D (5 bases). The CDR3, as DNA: TGTGCCAGCAGCCCCCAAACCGGAGGCGGGTACGAGCAGTACTTC. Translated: CASSPQTGGGYEQYF.